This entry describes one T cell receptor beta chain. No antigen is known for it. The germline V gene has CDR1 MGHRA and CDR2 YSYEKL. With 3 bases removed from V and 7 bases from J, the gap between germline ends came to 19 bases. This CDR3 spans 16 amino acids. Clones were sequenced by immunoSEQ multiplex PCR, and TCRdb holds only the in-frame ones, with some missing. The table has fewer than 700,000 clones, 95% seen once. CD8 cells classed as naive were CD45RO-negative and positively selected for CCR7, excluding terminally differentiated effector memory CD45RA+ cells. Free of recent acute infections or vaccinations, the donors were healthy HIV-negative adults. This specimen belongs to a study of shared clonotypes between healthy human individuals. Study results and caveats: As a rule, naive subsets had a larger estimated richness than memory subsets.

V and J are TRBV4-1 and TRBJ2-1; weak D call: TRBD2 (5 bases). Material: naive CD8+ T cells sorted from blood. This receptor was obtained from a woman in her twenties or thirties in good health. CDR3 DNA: TGCGCCAGCAGCCATCCTAGCACCCAAAGGCCGAATGAGCAGTTCTTC. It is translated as CASSHPSTQRPNEQFF.